Following are 32 T cell receptor beta chains from one sample sequenced in a study of regulatory T cells in long-lasting Graves disease. Time point denoted: newly diagnosed GD, antithyroid drugs for less than 3 months. PBMC-derived RNA was used for the TCR library. Through Arm-PCR of CDR3 regions and iRepertoire HTBI primers, TCR beta libraries were built. TCRdb passed the multiplex PCR reads through MiXCR, listing each CDR3 protein once. The data show around 450,000 distinct CDR3 sequences, about 16% seen once. A further study also used this sample, focusing on T cells in Graves' hyperthyroidism and ophthalmopathy.

The material was peripheral blood mononuclear cells (PBMCs), obtained at new diagnosis, from a patient treated with antithyroid drugs. The receptor set was obtained from a man aged 40-55 years with Graves disease.

The DNA of the CDR3 is TGTGCCAGCAGTGTAGCGGAGTACACCGGGGAGCTGTTTTTT. As protein: CASSVAEYTGELFF. The gene calls are TRBV2 and TRBJ2-2, with D perhaps TRBD2 (6 bases). This CDR3 contains 14 residues. The V end was cut by 4 bases, the J end by 3 bases, with 9 bases between. Germline-derived CDR1 and CDR2 are SNHLY and FYNNEI.

This clonotype was recorded many times. This sequence joins TRBV11-3 and TRBJ2-3; 10 bases fit TRBD2. V was clipped by 5 bases and J by 0 bases; unmatched bases: 5. This CDR3 is built from 16 residues. CDR1 and CDR2 (germline): SGHNT, YENEEA. The CDR3 spells CASSPGLAVSTDTQYF. The CDR3 DNA sequence: TGTGCCAGCAGCCCCGGACTAGCGGTGAGCACAGATACGCAGTATTTT.

In this sample, this clonotype turned up many times. The rearrangement links TRBV6-1 to TRBJ2-2; 10 bases align to TRBD2. From germline, CDR1 is MNHNS and CDR2 SASEGT. The V segment lost 8 bases and the J segment 7 bases; nucleotides outside the gene matches: 10. The CDR3 covers 15 residues. CDR3 in DNA: TGTGCCAGCTCCAGGGCTAGCGGGAGAGTCGGGGAGCTGTTTTTT. It specifies CASSRASGRVGELFF.

This clonotype was recorded at least ten times. The rearrangement links TRBV12-3 or TRBV12-4 to TRBJ2-4, with D possibly being TRBD1 (6 bases). The CDR3 is 15 residues long. Trimming cost V 3 bases and J 0 bases, with 9 bases left between them. CDR3 sequence: CASSLGAVAKNIQYF. CDR3 DNA sequence: TGTGCCAGCAGTTTGGGGGCAGTAGCCAAAAACATTCAGTACTTC.

This clonotype was seen a handful of times. The V call is TRBV11-3, the J call TRBJ2-1; TRBD2 is a possible D gene (5 bases). Deletions cut 1 base from V and 4 bases from J, with 11 bases between. From germline, CDR1 is SGHNT and CDR2 YENEEA. This CDR3 spans 15 amino acids. This chain's CDR3 is CASSLVGGLYNEQFF. As DNA, the CDR3 is TGTGCCAGCAGCTTAGTTGGCGGGTTATACAATGAGCAGTTCTTC. The complete variable domain, with remaining parts taken from reference TRBV11-3 and TRBJ2-1, reads EAGVVQSPRYKIIEKKQPVAFWCNPISGHNTLYWYLQNLGQGPELLIRYENEEAVDDSQLPKDRFSAERLKGVDSTLKIQPAELGDSAVYLCASSLVGGLYNEQFFGPGTRLTVL.

This clonotype was detected ten times or more. The rearrangement uses TRBV20-1 and TRBJ2-3, with 7 bases fitting TRBD2. Trimming at V came to 6 bases and at J to 0 bases, leaving 15 bases not matched to a gene. This CDR3 is 17 amino acids long. Germline V gene data show CDR1 as DFQATT and CDR2 as SNEGSKA (reference sequence). The DNA for the CDR3 is TGCAGTGCCCAACCCCTGGCGGGAGCCTCTAGCACAGATACGCAGTATTTT. This encodes CSAQPLAGASSTDTQYF.

This clonotype was seen a few times. The rearrangement links TRBV4-1 to TRBJ1-6; D might be TRBD1 (6 bases). With 5 bases removed from V and 10 bases from J, the gap between germline ends came to 12 bases. CDR1 is MGHRA, CDR2 YSYEKL, per germline. This CDR3 has 13 amino acids. CDR3 sequence (DNA): TGCGCCAGCAGCTCCGGGACATTATCACCCCTCCACTTT. It translates to CASSSGTLSPLHF.

There are many counts of this clonotype. The genes are TRBV7-8 and TRBJ2-5; perhaps TRBD2 as D (5 bases). The germline V gene has CDR1 SGHVS and CDR2 FQNEAQ. Trimming left V 2 bases short and J 5 bases short, with 9 bases between. This CDR3 is 13 amino acids long. CDR3 sequence reads: CASSLNWEETQYF. The CDR3, as DNA: TGTGCCAGCAGCTTAAACTGGGAGGAGACCCAGTACTTC.

This clonotype turned up a few times. The chain has TRBV20-1 and TRBJ1-6, with D unresolved. The V gene's germline CDR1 is DFQATT and CDR2 SNEGSKA (reference sequence). V lost 7 bases and J 7 bases, leaving 17 bases between the germline ends. CDR3 size: 14 residues. CDR3 sequence reads: CSVNADAANSPLHF. The CDR3 DNA sequence: TGCAGTGTTAACGCGGACGCAGCGAATTCACCCCTCCACTTT.

This clonotype came up a few times. The J gene is TRBJ2-3, the V gene TRBV5-1; tentatively, D is TRBD2 (5 bases). V was pared by 4 bases and J by 6 bases, with 9 bases between. The CDR3 consists of 12 residues. Looked up from germline, CDR1 is SGHRS and CDR2 is YFSETQ. The DNA for the CDR3 is TGCGCCAGCAGCGTTCCGGGGGATACGCAGTATTTT. Protein: CASSVPGDTQYF. Drawing the rest from reference TRBV5-1 and TRBJ2-3, the complete variable domain is KAGVTQTPRYLIKTRGQQVTLSCSPISGHRSVSWYQQTPGQGLQFLFEYFSETQRNKGNFPGRFSGRQFSNSRSEMNVSTLELGDSALYLCASSVPGDTQYFGPGTRLTVL.

This chain links TRBV12-5 with TRBJ2-2; possible D gene TRBD2, 6 bases. V was shortened by 2 bases and J by 7 bases, with 17 bases between the two germline ends. The CDR3 has 16 residues. Germline CDR1 is LGHNT and CDR2 is FRNRAP. The CDR3 sequence is CASGLFLGGKSGELFF. The CDR3 DNA sequence: TGTGCTAGTGGTTTGTTCCTGGGGGGAAAGAGCGGGGAGCTGTTTTTT.

This rearrangement joins TRBV28 to TRBJ2-1, with TRBD2 matching 11 bases. In germline, CDR1 is MDHEN, CDR2 SYDVKM. The CDR3 sequence is 17 residues long. V shed 4 bases, J shed 6 bases, and the junction held 11 bases outside the gene matches. The CDR3 sequence: CASSSRGRLAGLNEQFF. CDR3 nucleotides: TGTGCCAGCAGTTCCCGAGGAAGACTAGCGGGACTCAATGAGCAGTTCTTC.

This clonotype was seen many times. The genes are TRBV7-9 and TRBJ2-1, with 7 bases fitting TRBD2. Unmatched junction bases numbered 7, after V lost 6 bases and J lost 5 bases. There are 14 residues in the CDR3. Germline assignment: CDR1 SEHNR and CDR2 FQNEAQ (reference sequence). The CDR3 DNA reads TGTGCCAGCAGGGGGAGGGGAAACAACAATGAGCAGTTCTTC. Translating it yields CASRGRGNNNEQFF.

The sample holds a few counts of this clonotype. V and J are TRBV29-1 and TRBJ2-7; TRBD2 agrees at 8 bases. The CDR3 is made up of 12 amino acids. Germline V lookup: CDR1 SQVTM, CDR2 ANQGSEA. Germline trimming cut 6 bases from V and 2 bases from J; bases unmatched to any gene: 3. CDR3 bases: TGCAGCGTCCGGGAGGGGGCCTACGAGCAGTACTTC. Translation: CSVREGAYEQYF.

There are a few counts of this clonotype. The rearrangement uses TRBV29-1 and TRBJ2-7; D may match TRBD1 or TRBD2 (5 bases each). V dropped 1 base and J dropped 4 bases, with 17 bases sitting between them. The V gene's germline CDR1 is SQVTM and CDR2 ANQGSEA. This CDR3 is built from 15 residues. CDR3 in DNA: TGCAGCGTTGAAGCGCAGGGAGAAACGCGGTACGAGCAGTACTTC. Protein product: CSVEAQGETRYEQYF.

This clonotype has at least ten counts. The chain is built from TRBV28 and TRBJ2-3, with D perhaps matching TRBD2 (5 bases). V was shortened by 1 base and J by 1 base, with 12 bases between the two germline ends. Germline-derived CDR1 and CDR2 are MDHEN and SYDVKM. This CDR3 spans 16 amino acids. The CDR3 bases are TGTGCCAGCAGTTTATTGGGGAGAATGGGCACAGATACGCAGTATTTT. It encodes CASSLLGRMGTDTQYF.

There are many counts of this clonotype. The chain has TRBV28 and TRBJ1-6, with a possible D match to TRBD1 (5 bases). Between the trimmed V and J ends, which lost 3 bases and 1 base, there was a span of 13 bases. Germline CDR1 reads MDHEN; CDR2 reads SYDVKM. The CDR3 runs to 17 residues. Here the CDR3 DNA reads TGTGCCAGCAGTTTCCGGCAGGGTTCGTCCTATAATTCACCCCTCCACTTT. It encodes CASSFRQGSSYNSPLHF. The full variable domain, completed using reference TRBV28 and TRBJ1-6, is DVKVTQSSRYLVKRTGEKVFLECVQDMDHENMFWYRQDPGLGLRLIYFSYDVKMKEKGDIPEGYSVSREKKERFSLILESASTNQTSMYLCASSFRQGSSYNSPLHFGNGTRLTVT.

The sample holds a few counts of this clonotype. This sequence joins TRBV29-1 and TRBJ2-2, with 7 bases aligning to TRBD1. V was pared by 4 bases and J by 0 bases, with 2 bases of the junction left unmatched. Germline CDR1 is SQVTM and CDR2 is ANQGSEA. There are 14 residues in the CDR3. In DNA form, the CDR3 reads TGCAGCGTTGCCGGACAGGCGAACACCGGGGAGCTGTTTTTT. This gives the protein CSVAGQANTGELFF.

Worth noting for this clonotype: One base separates it from a far larger clone, so it is likely a read error. V and J are TRBV28 and TRBJ2-3; D not certain. The assigned J gene may be wrong: the sequence end matches TRBJ2-1 better. Germline V gene sequence: CDR1 MDHEN, CDR2 SYDVKM. The CDR3 runs 12 residues. CDR3 residues: CASSLVSSEQFF. DNA for the CDR3: TGTGCCAGCAGTTTAGTAAGCAGTGAGCAGTTCTTC.

Ten or more counts support this clonotype. The rearrangement links TRBV18 to TRBJ2-1; D is uncertain. The V gene lost 8 bases and the J gene lost 4 bases, with 12 bases spanning the gap. This CDR3 contains 13 residues. Per germline, CDR1 KGHSH and CDR2 LQKENI. The DNA for the CDR3 is TGTGCCAGCGGGCTGGGTCTGTACAATGAGCAGTTCTTC. Its protein product is CASGLGLYNEQFF.

In this sample, this clonotype turned up many times. The gene calls are TRBV2 and TRBJ2-1; unclear D gene. This CDR3 is built from 13 residues. With 3 bases removed from V and 7 bases from J, the gap between germline ends came to 10 bases. Germline loops: CDR1 SNHLY, CDR2 FYNNEI. The CDR3 protein is CASSDTRGNEQFF. The CDR3 bases are TGTGCCAGCAGTGATACCCGCGGTAATGAGCAGTTCTTC. Together with reference TRBV2 and TRBJ2-1, the CDR3 gives the full variable domain: EPEVTQTPSHQVTQMGQEVILRCVPISNHLYFYWYRQILGQKVEFLVSFYNNEISEKSEIFDDQFSVERPDGSNFTLKIRSTKLEDSAMYFCASSDTRGNEQFFGPGTRLTVL.

This clonotype occurred many times. The chain joins TRBV7-9 to TRBJ2-1; D possibly corresponds to TRBD2 (6 bases). The CDR3 covers 12 residues. Trimming took 6 bases from V and 6 from J, leaving 9 bases between them. The germline V gene encodes CDR1 SEHNR and CDR2 FQNEAQ (reference sequence). For the CDR3, the DNA is TGTGCCAGCAGGTATAGCGGCAATGAGCAGTTCTTC. Its translation is CASRYSGNEQFF.

The genes are TRBV15 and TRBJ2-1; D remains unclear. Germline CDR1 is LNHNV and CDR2 is YYDKDF (reference sequence). There are 14 residues in the CDR3. Trimming removed 1 base from V and 6 bases from J, with 10 bases in between. The CDR3 sequence: CATSRVVRRNEQFF. The DNA of the CDR3 is TGTGCCACCAGCAGAGTTGTGAGGCGCAATGAGCAGTTCTTC.

This sequence joins TRBV14 and TRBJ2-2; 9 bases line up with TRBD1. Germline-derived CDR1 and CDR2 are SGHDN and FVKESK. Unmatched junction bases numbered 5, after V lost 5 bases and J lost 4 bases. This CDR3 is 15 amino acids long. The CDR3 bases are TGTGCCAGCAGCAGATACAGGGGGCTCACCGGGGAGCTGTTTTTT. Translating gives CASSRYRGLTGELFF.

This clonotype was recorded at least ten times. The rearrangement joins TRBV2 to TRBJ1-6; D is ambiguous. Trimming cost V 2 bases and J 0 bases, with 8 bases left between them. Germline V gene lookup returns CDR1 SNHLY and CDR2 FYNNEI. The CDR3 is 16 residues long. The CDR3 nucleotides are TGTGCCAGCAGTGAATATGTCAGCTCCTATAATTCACCCCTCCACTTT. The encoded protein is CASSEYVSSYNSPLHF. Using reference TRBV2 and TRBJ1-6 for the parts outside the CDR3, the full variable domain is EPEVTQTPSHQVTQMGQEVILRCVPISNHLYFYWYRQILGQKVEFLVSFYNNEISEKSEIFDDQFSVERPDGSNFTLKIRSTKLEDSAMYFCASSEYVSSYNSPLHFGNGTRLTVT.

This clonotype has a count of ten or more. V and J are TRBV20-1 and TRBJ2-1, with 9 bases matching TRBD2. Per the germline V gene, CDR1 is DFQATT and CDR2 is SNEGSKA (reference sequence). The CDR3 is 13 amino acids. Trimming cost V 3 bases and J 5 bases; bases outside gene matches: 2. CDR3 residues: CSARLAGNNEQFF. CDR3 DNA sequence: TGCAGTGCTAGGCTAGCGGGAAACAATGAGCAGTTCTTC.

This clonotype was detected many times. The chain carries TRBV12-3 or TRBV12-4 and TRBJ2-5; TRBD2 matches 9 bases. V lost 6 bases and J lost 4; bases outside the gene matches: 9. The CDR3 length is 15 residues. CDR3 coding DNA: TGTGCCAGCAGATTCGGGACTAGCAACGCAGAGACCCAGTACTTC. It encodes CASRFGTSNAETQYF.

Ten or more counts support this clonotype. The chain couples TRBV29-1 to TRBJ2-3; D is perhaps TRBD1 (6 bases). V was clipped by 3 bases and J by 11 bases, with 9 bases between them. The CDR3 sequence is 10 residues long. From germline, CDR1 is SQVTM and CDR2 ANQGSEA. The CDR3 reads CSVDTGLQYF. The DNA of the CDR3 is TGCAGCGTTGATACAGGGCTGCAGTATTTT.

In its sample, this clonotype was seen many times. This chain joins TRBV28 and TRBJ2-3; 8 bases match TRBD1. Trimming removed 4 bases from V and 1 base from J; junction bases left unmatched: 4. The V gene's germline CDR1 is MDHEN and CDR2 SYDVKM. The length of the CDR3 is 15 residues. The CDR3 here is CASSSVTGGTDTQYF. In nucleotides, the CDR3 is TGTGCCAGCAGTTCGGTGACAGGGGGCACAGATACGCAGTATTTT.

This clonotype has more than one count but fewer than ten. The gene calls are TRBV20-1 and TRBJ1-1, with TRBD1 as a possible D gene (5 bases). The length of the CDR3 is 12 residues. Germline lookup yields CDR1 DFQATT and CDR2 SNEGSKA (reference sequence). V was pared by 7 bases and J by 3 bases, with 12 bases between. In DNA form, the CDR3 reads TGCAGTGGCCGGGGCCCCTACACTGAAGCTTTCTTT. Protein sequence: CSGRGPYTEAFF.

About this clonotype: This may come from a read error, since a much larger clone is one base off. V gene TRBV7-9 combines with J gene TRBJ1-2; TRBD1 agrees at 10 bases. The CDR3 consists of 15 residues. CDR1 SEHNR and CDR2 FQNEAQ come from the germline V gene (reference sequence). CDR3 sequence (DNA): TGTGCCAACAGCTCCCGGACAGGGGGGGGCTATGGCTACACCTTC. This gives the protein CANSSRTGGGYGYTF.

This clonotype showed up just a few times. V and J are TRBV5-1 and TRBJ2-3; the match to TRBD1 covers 8 bases. Germline CDR1 and CDR2: SGHRS and YFSETQ. This CDR3 is 17 amino acids long. With 0 bases clipped from V and 3 bases from J, the junction kept 9 bases outside the gene matches. The CDR3 region is CASSLVPTGVSTDTQYF. DNA for the CDR3: TGCGCCAGCAGCTTGGTCCCGACAGGGGTCAGTACAGATACGCAGTATTTT.